The 16 T cell receptor beta chains below come from one sample, sequenced in a study of breast tumors, draining lymph nodes, adjacent tissues. MiXCR, applied by TCRdb to the multiplex PCR reads, yields one record per CDR3 protein. The sample shows 200,000 to 300,000 distinct CDR3 sequences, roughly 30% of them seen only once. Axillary draining lymph nodes of breast cancer patients supplied the node samples. Sequenced input: axillary lymph node tissue. The receptors stem from a female donor with breast cancer. Some clones in this sample may be carry-over from other donors' samples.

This clonotype was counted many times. This chain uses TRBV12-5 with TRBJ1-2, with D hard to call. CDR3 length equals 12 residues. Looked up from germline, CDR1 is LGHNT and CDR2 is FRNRAP. Trimming took 3 bases from V and 7 from J, leaving 9 bases between them. CDR3 in amino acids: CASGFEGGGYTF. The DNA for the CDR3 is TGTGCTAGTGGTTTCGAGGGAGGTGGCTACACCTTC.

This clonotype came up many times. J is TRBJ2-1 and V is TRBV13, with D possibly TRBD2 on 6 matching bases. CDR1 and CDR2 from the germline V gene are PRHDT and FYEKMQ (reference sequence). The ends were cut back, 6 bases at V and 3 bases at J, with 15 bases in the middle. The CDR3 runs 15 residues. Written as DNA, the CDR3 is TGTGCCAGCAGAAAAGGCCGGGGGAACTACAATGAGCAGTTCTTC. This translates into CASRKGRGNYNEQFF.

This clonotype was detected ten times or more. The CDR3: CSARDQASGANVLTF. In nucleotides, the CDR3 is TGCAGTGCTAGAGATCAAGCTTCTGGGGCCAACGTCCTGACTTTC. The chain carries TRBV20-1 and TRBJ2-6; D gene unclear. CDR1 DFQATT and CDR2 SNEGSKA come from the germline V gene (reference sequence). CDR3 length equals 15 residues. V lost 0 bases to trimming and J lost 1 base, with 7 bases between them.

Notes on this clonotype: A read error is possible here, since a much larger clone lies one base away. This chain joins TRBV20-1 and TRBJ2-7; 10 nucleotides match TRBD2. Germline V CDR1 and CDR2: DFQATT, SNEGSKA (reference sequence). Losses at the gene ends were 7 bases for V and 6 bases for J; bases not matched to a gene: 12. This CDR3 spans 14 amino acids. The CDR3 coding sequence is TGCAGTGTTCCTTCGGGACTAGCGAGTACCGAGCAGTACTTC. Translation: CSVPSGLASTEQYF.

Notes on this clonotype: This sequence may be a read error, since a much larger clone differs from it by one base. This rearrangement joins TRBV4-1 to TRBJ2-5; D not resolved. CDR1 and CDR2 (germline): MGHRA, YSYEKL. V was clipped by 0 bases and J by 2 bases, with 13 bases between them. There are 16 residues in the CDR3. CDR3 region: CASSQEYLDVQETQYF. As DNA, the CDR3 is TGCGCCAGCAGCCAAGAGTACCTGGACGTACAAGAGACCCAGTACTTC.

Note on this clonotype: Possible read error: a much larger clone is one base away. V is TRBV5-4 and J is TRBJ2-2, with D perhaps TRBD1 (6 bases). The CDR3 spans 15 residues. Germline CDR1 and CDR2: SGHNT and YYREEE (reference sequence). The CDR3 sequence: CASSLDRVGTGDLFF. CDR3 sequence (DNA): TGTGCCAGCAGCTTGGACAGGGTGGGGACCGGGGACCTGTTTTTT.

In its sample, this clonotype was seen many times. The chain links TRBV5-1 to TRBJ2-3, with 12 bases aligning to TRBD2. The CDR3 consists of 14 residues. Looked up from germline, CDR1 is SGHRS and CDR2 is YFSETQ. V shed 7 bases and J 7 bases; nucleotides not matched to a gene: 7. DNA for the CDR3: TGCGCCAGCGGAAGACTAGCGGGAGAGAATACGCAGTATTTT. Translation gives CASGRLAGENTQYF.

In its sample, this clonotype was seen once. One base away lies a much larger clone, so this may be a sequencing read error. The chain joins TRBV12-3 or TRBV12-4 to TRBJ2-2; TRBD1 matches at 9 bases. This CDR3 has 15 amino acids. The CDR3 sequence: CASSHGQGNTGEPFF. The DNA for the CDR3 is TGTGCCAGCAGTCACGGACAGGGGAACACCGGGGAGCCGTTTTTT.

This clonotype has ten or more counts. The chain has TRBV5-1 and TRBJ2-7; TRBD2 agrees at 8 bases. Germline assignment: CDR1 SGHRS and CDR2 YFSETQ. V was pared by 7 bases and J by 3 bases, with 3 bases of the junction left unmatched. The CDR3 consists of 12 residues. The CDR3 region has the DNA TGCGCCAGCCGCAGCGGGAGCTACGAGCAGTACTTC. Amino acid sequence: CASRSGSYEQYF. The variable domain in full, with the rest retrieved from reference TRBV5-1 and TRBJ2-7, is KAGVTQTPRYLIKTRGQQVTLSCSPISGHRSVSWYQQTPGQGLQFLFEYFSETQRNKGNFPGRFSGRQFSNSRSEMNVSTLELGDSALYLCASRSGSYEQYFGPGTRLTVT.

At least ten counts were recorded for this clonotype. This rearrangement joins TRBV20-1 to TRBJ1-3; tentatively, D is TRBD1 (5 bases). The CDR3 is made up of 15 amino acids. Germline V gene sequence: CDR1 DFQATT, CDR2 SNEGSKA (reference sequence). The V end lost 0 bases, the J end lost 7 bases, and 16 bases lay between the germline ends. The CDR3 region is CSARESVPGGNTIYF. For the CDR3, the DNA is TGCAGTGCTAGAGAGTCAGTCCCCGGGGGGAACACCATATATTTT.

About this clonotype: Being one base from a much bigger clone, this may be a read error. The rearrangement uses TRBV7-2 and TRBJ2-2; D is perhaps TRBD2 (7 bases). The CDR3 is 15 amino acids. The V gene's germline CDR1 is SGHTA and CDR2 FQGNSA. The CDR3 DNA is TGTGCCAGCAGCCGGACTAGACTGCAAGAGGGGGAGCTGTGTTTT. Its translation: CASSRTRLQEGELCF.

The genes are TRBV6-5 and TRBJ2-7; 12 nucleotides line up with TRBD2. Per the germline V gene, CDR1 is MNHEY and CDR2 is SVGAGI. Unmatched junction bases numbered 8, after V lost 5 bases and J lost 6 bases. This CDR3 is 15 amino acids long. This CDR3 reads CASSPPSGRAGEQYF. The DNA of the CDR3 is TGTGCCAGCAGTCCCCCTAGCGGGAGGGCCGGCGAGCAGTACTTC.

This clonotype occurred many times. The chain recombines TRBV2 with TRBJ2-5, with 7 bases identical to TRBD1. The CDR3 is made up of 14 amino acids. CDR1 and CDR2 from the germline V gene are SNHLY and FYNNEI. With V trimmed by 4 bases and J by 4 bases, 6 bases remained unmatched. The CDR3 DNA reads TGTGCCAGCAGTGGTATAGGGGGCGTAGAGACCCAGTACTTC. Encoded protein: CASSGIGGVETQYF.

This clonotype was observed a few times. A much larger clone lies a single base off, so this may be a read error. No conserved phenylalanine or tryptophan ends this CDR3, so it is likely a read error. This chain joins TRBV19 and TRBJ1-4; D ambiguous. Trimming took off 3 bases at V and 0 bases at J, with 11 bases between the two ends. The V gene's germline CDR1 is LNHDA and CDR2 SQIVND (reference sequence). There are 16 residues in the CDR3. The DNA of the CDR3 is TGTGCCAGTAGTATTACACGCTCTGCAACTAATGAAAAACTGTTTCTT. Amino acids: CASSITRSATNEKLFL.

The table lists this clonotype with many counts. The chain carries TRBV11-2 and TRBJ2-7, with D maybe TRBD1 (5 bases). CDR1 is SGHAT and CDR2 is FQNNGV in the germline V gene. CDR3 length equals 13 residues. Trimming removed 5 bases at V and 4 bases at J, with 12 bases between. CDR3 in amino acids: CASSQTDIYEQYF. DNA of the CDR3: TGTGCCAGCAGCCAGACAGATATTTACGAGCAGTACTTC.

As for this clonotype: It is likely a read error, because the conserved phenylalanine at the end of the CDR3 is missing. The chain links TRBV3-1 to TRBJ2-2; 7 nucleotides agree with TRBD1. CDR1 is LGHDT, CDR2 YNNKEL, per germline (reference sequence). V lost 5 bases and J lost 6; bases outside the gene matches: 3. This CDR3 region has 13 residues. In DNA form, the CDR3 reads TGTGCCAGCAGCACAGGGGTTCCCGGGGAGCTGTTTCTT. It translates to CASSTGVPGELFL.